Shown below are 21 T cell receptor beta chains from a single sample sequenced in a study of blood T cell repertoires in COVID-19. Clones were sequenced by immunoSEQ multiplex PCR, and TCRdb holds only the in-frame ones, with some missing. The repertoire holds 180,000 or so clones, about 76% seen once, with roughly 7.8% in the top ten. Sequenced input: peripheral blood. These receptors all come from a woman in her forties or fifties with active or convalescent COVID-19.

The chain joins TRBV19 to TRBJ2-5, with 8 bases aligning to TRBD1. Germline V CDR1 and CDR2: LNHDA, SQIVND (reference sequence). The CDR3 loop spans 16 amino acids. Germline trimming cut 1 base from V and 4 bases from J; bases unmatched to any gene: 8. CDR3 loop: CASSIGAQGAPETQYF. For the CDR3, the DNA is TGTGCCAGTAGTATAGGGGCCCAGGGGGCCCCAGAGACCCAGTACTTC.

This chain links TRBV19 with TRBJ2-7, with D perhaps matching TRBD1 (5 bases). CDR1 is LNHDA and CDR2 is SQIVND in the germline V gene (reference sequence). The V end was cut by 5 bases, the J end by 3 bases, with 14 bases between. The CDR3 is made up of 14 amino acids. CDR3: CASSQQVTYYEQYF. The CDR3 DNA sequence: TGTGCCAGTAGTCAACAGGTAACCTACTACGAGCAGTACTTC. Full variable domain (remainder filled in from reference TRBV19 and TRBJ2-7): DGGITQSPKYLFRKEGQNVTLSCEQNLNHDAMYWYRQDPGQGLRLIYYSQIVNDFQKGDIAEGYSVSREKKESFPLTVTSAQKNPTAFYLCASSQQVTYYEQYFGPGTRLTVT.

The chain links TRBV5-1 to TRBJ2-7, with 8 bases that match TRBD1. V trimming: 2 bases; J trimming: 1 base; junction bases outside the gene matches: 14. The V gene's germline CDR1 is SGHRS and CDR2 YFSETQ. This CDR3 spans 18 amino acids. In nucleotides, the CDR3 is TGCGCCAGCAGCTTAGAGGTGTGGTCAGGACAGGGTTCCTACGAGCAGTACTTC. Translating it yields CASSLEVWSGQGSYEQYF.

The chain couples TRBV7-7 to TRBJ1-6, with TRBD1 as a possible D gene (6 bases). The CDR3 runs 13 residues. Trimming took off 7 bases at V and 4 bases at J, with 8 bases between the two ends. Per germline, CDR1 SSHAT and CDR2 FNYEAQ (reference sequence). CDR3 coding DNA: TGTGCCAGCAACGGACAGTATAATTCACCCCTCCACTTT. Translation gives CASNGQYNSPLHF.

The V call is TRBV7-9, the J call TRBJ2-7, with 10 bases identical to TRBD1. V trimming: 5 bases; J trimming: 4 bases; junction bases outside the gene matches: 8. Germline values: CDR1 SEHNR, CDR2 FQNEAQ (reference sequence). The CDR3 runs to 15 residues. The CDR3 DNA reads as TGTGCCAGCAGCACAACCGGGGACAGGGGTTACGAGCAGTACTTC. This translates into CASSTTGDRGYEQYF.

This clone was counted once. CDR3 loop: CASSTQGNTEAFF. As DNA, the CDR3 is TGTGCCAGTAGTACACAGGGGAACACTGAAGCTTTCTTT. The chain recombines TRBV19 with TRBJ1-1; D perhaps matches TRBD1 (6 bases). Between the trimmed V and J ends, which lost 4 bases and 1 base, there was a span of 7 bases. Germline CDR1 is LNHDA and CDR2 is SQIVND (reference sequence). The CDR3 totals 13 residues.

The chain carries TRBV19 and TRBJ2-7, with TRBD1 as a possible D gene (6 bases). The V gene's germline CDR1 is LNHDA and CDR2 SQIVND (reference sequence). The V and J ends lost 1 base and 5 bases respectively, with 12 bases between them. This CDR3 contains 14 residues. For the CDR3, the DNA is TGTGCCAGTAGTATAGGCTTTCAGGGGAACGAGCAGTACTTC. Its protein is CASSIGFQGNEQYF.

The J gene is TRBJ1-6, the V gene TRBV5-4, with D unresolved. CDR1 SGHNT and CDR2 YYREEE come from the germline V gene (reference sequence). The CDR3 loop spans 13 amino acids. V was trimmed by 0 bases and J by 8 bases, leaving 6 bases between them. CDR3 amino acids: CASSLDADSPLHF. In DNA, the CDR3 is TGTGCCAGCAGCTTGGACGCGGATTCACCCCTCCACTTT.

This chain joins TRBV27 and TRBJ1-4, with TRBD1 identical over 8 bases. Germline-derived CDR1 and CDR2 are MNHEY and SMNVEV (reference sequence). The CDR3 is made up of 15 amino acids. The V segment lost 6 bases and the J segment 8 bases; nucleotides outside the gene matches: 11. The CDR3 spells CASRPYGTGGEKLFF. The CDR3 nucleotides are TGTGCCAGCAGGCCATACGGGACAGGCGGCGAAAAACTGTTTTTT.

The chain employs TRBV6-1 and TRBJ1-2; 11 nucleotides match TRBD1. V lost 2 bases, J lost 2 bases, and 7 bases stayed unmatched. CDR3 length: 17 amino acids. Germline V lookup: CDR1 MNHNS, CDR2 SASEGT. CDR3 sequence (DNA): TGTGCCAGCAGTGAAATGGGCCGGACAGGGGGCAACTATGGCTACACCTTC. This codes for CASSEMGRTGGNYGYTF.

The chain combines TRBV3-1 (or the pseudogene TRBV3-2) with TRBJ2-7; 15 bases are a match to TRBD2. The V gene's germline CDR1 is LGHDT and CDR2 YNNKEL (reference sequence). The CDR3 has 20 amino acids. With 3 bases clipped from V and 4 bases from J, the junction kept 16 bases outside the gene matches. CDR3 amino acids: CASSQRTSGRALRGCYEQYF. In nucleotides, the CDR3 is TGTGCCAGCAGCCAGAGGACTAGCGGGAGGGCCCTCCGCGGTTGTTACGAGCAGTACTTC.

J is TRBJ1-5 and V is TRBV18, with 7 positions matching TRBD1. Losses at the gene ends were 2 bases for V and 5 bases for J; bases not matched to a gene: 9. Germline CDR1 KGHSH, CDR2 LQKENI. The CDR3 runs 16 residues. CDR3 nucleotides: TGTGCCAGCTCACCAAGGCGACAGGGTGATTATCAGCCCCAGCATTTT. Its translation is CASSPRRQGDYQPQHF. Complete variable domain (other parts from reference TRBV18 and TRBJ1-5): NAGVMQNPRHLVRRRGQEARLRCSPMKGHSHVYWYRQLPEEGLKFMVYLQKENIIDESGMPKERFSAEFPKEGPSILRIQQVVRGDSAAYFCASSPRRQGDYQPQHFGDGTRLSIL.

The chain carries TRBV18 and TRBJ2-3, with D hard to call. CDR1 is KGHSH and CDR2 is LQKENI in the germline V gene. The CDR3 length is 14 residues. Between the trimmed V and J ends, which lost 6 bases and 0 bases, there was a span of 10 bases. The CDR3 coding sequence is TGTGCCAGCTCCTCGTCAGGTAGCACAGATACGCAGTATTTT. Translation: CASSSSGSTDTQYF.

This clone was picked up one time. The V call is TRBV18, the J call TRBJ2-1; 14 nucleotides match TRBD2. J lost 4 bases, V lost 5 bases, and 7 bases had no gene match. The CDR3 runs 17 residues. Looked up from germline, CDR1 is KGHSH and CDR2 is LQKENI. The CDR3 nucleotides are TGTGCCAGCTCAGCCGGACTAGCGGGGGGTCGGTACAATGAGCAGTTCTTC. Residues: CASSAGLAGGRYNEQFF.

V and J are TRBV5-1 and TRBJ1-1; D unresolved. V lost 3 bases to trimming and J lost 5 bases, with 11 bases between them. The CDR3 is 13 amino acids. The germline V gene encodes CDR1 SGHRS and CDR2 YFSETQ. CDR3 DNA sequence: TGCGCCAGCAGCTCTGGAGGTGGAACTGAAGCTTTCTTT. Translating it yields CASSSGGGTEAFF. Full variable domain (remainder filled in from reference TRBV5-1 and TRBJ1-1): KAGVTQTPRYLIKTRGQQVTLSCSPISGHRSVSWYQQTPGQGLQFLFEYFSETQRNKGNFPGRFSGRQFSNSRSEMNVSTLELGDSALYLCASSSGGGTEAFFGQGTRLTVV.

J is TRBJ1-2 and V is TRBV5-6, with D possibly being TRBD1 (5 bases). Deletions cut 2 bases from V and 3 bases from J, with 8 bases between. Germline CDR1 and CDR2: SGHDT and YYEEEE. The CDR3 has 13 amino acids. The DNA for the CDR3 is TGTGCCAGCAGCTTACAGGAGTACTATGGCTACACCTTC. Translating gives CASSLQEYYGYTF.

This chain links TRBV5-1 with TRBJ1-1, with TRBD1 as a possible D gene (5 bases). V lost 4 bases and J lost 1, with 11 bases in between. The V gene's germline CDR1 is SGHRS and CDR2 YFSETQ. The CDR3 covers 14 residues. The DNA for the CDR3 is TGCGCCAGCAGCCCAGGGTTGGGGAACACTGAAGCTTTCTTT. This translates into CASSPGLGNTEAFF.

The rearrangement uses TRBV5-8 and TRBJ2-7; D is unclear. This CDR3 has 11 residues. The germline V gene has CDR1 SGHTS and CDR2 YDEGEE. Between the trimmed V and J ends, which lost 4 bases and 3 bases, there was a span of 5 bases. Written as DNA, the CDR3 is TGTGCCAGCAGCCCCAACTACGAGCAGTACTTC. Its protein product is CASSPNYEQYF. The variable domain in full, with the rest retrieved from reference TRBV5-8 and TRBJ2-7, is EAGVTQSPTHLIKTRGQQATLRCSPISGHTSVYWYQQALGLGLQFLLWYDEGEERNRGNFPPRFSGRQFPNYSSELNVNALELEDSALYLCASSPNYEQYFGPGTRLTVT.

This chain connects TRBV30 to TRBJ2-1; D not resolved. The germline V gene encodes CDR1 GTSNPN and CDR2 SVGIG (reference sequence). The CDR3 length is 13 residues. Trimming cost V 1 base and J 4 bases, with 8 bases left between them. As DNA, the CDR3 is TGTGCCTGGAGTGGATCCAGTTACAATGAGCAGTTCTTC. It translates to CAWSGSSYNEQFF.

The CDR3 here is CASSFSAGGRQETQYF. CDR3 nucleotides: TGTGCCAGCAGCTTTTCAGCGGGGGGGCGCCAAGAGACCCAGTACTTC. V usage is TRBV5-5 and J usage is TRBJ2-5, with 10 positions matching TRBD2. Losses at the gene ends were 2 bases for V and 1 base for J; bases not matched to a gene: 5. Germline V gene sequence: CDR1 SGHKS, CDR2 YYEKEE (reference sequence). The CDR3 length is 16 residues. Filled out from reference TRBV5-5 and TRBJ2-5, the complete variable domain reads DAGVTQSPTHLIKTRGQQVTLRCSPISGHKSVSWYQQVLGQGPQFIFQYYEKEERGRGNFPDRFSARQFPNYSSELNVNALLLGDSALYLCASSFSAGGRQETQYFGPGTRLLVL.

This chain uses TRBV12-3 or TRBV12-4 with TRBJ1-1; D is undetermined. The CDR3 covers 13 residues. Trimming stripped 1 base from V and 5 bases from J, with 8 bases between. CDR3: CASSLVGGTEAFF. CDR3 coding DNA: TGTGCCAGCAGTTTAGTGGGCGGGACTGAAGCTTTCTTT.